Following are 16 T cell receptor beta chains from one sample sequenced in a study of blood T cell repertoires in COVID-19. Sequencing used immunoSEQ multiplex PCR; TCRdb keeps in-frame clones, though not all of them. There are about 260,000 clones in the sample; around 89% occur only once, and around 3% lies in the top ten. Sequenced sample: PBMCs or T cells enriched from blood (not recorded which). All receptors come from a woman between 45 and 65 years old who had recovered from COVID-19.

This chain joins TRBV12-2 and TRBJ2-5; TRBD2, the table's D call, was not compared with the DNA. TRBV12-2 is a known pseudogene. CDR3 length equals 16 residues. The CDR3 coding sequence is TGTGCAAGTCGCTTAGTTAGCGGAGAGCCGGGGGAGACCCAGTACTTC. It is translated as CASRLVSGEPGETQYF.

V gene TRBV29-1 combines with J gene TRBJ2-5, with D possibly matching TRBD1 (6 bases). V was trimmed by 6 bases and J by 4 bases, leaving 21 bases between them. The CDR3 spans 15 residues. From germline, CDR1 is SQVTM and CDR2 ANQGSEA. CDR3 coding DNA: TGCAGCGTACTTGGGTATAAGGGGGACGGAGAGACCCAGTACTTC. Protein: CSVLGYKGDGETQYF. Full variable domain (missing parts from reference TRBV29-1 and TRBJ2-5): SAVISQKPSRDICQRGTSLTIQCQVDSQVTMMFWYRQQPGQSLTLIATANQGSEATYESGFVIDKFPISRPNLTFSTLTVSNMSPEDSSIYLCSVLGYKGDGETQYFGPGTRLLVL.

This chain connects TRBV11-2 to TRBJ1-1; TRBD1 matches 7 bases. Germline trimming cut 1 base from V and 5 bases from J; bases unmatched to any gene: 7. Germline-derived CDR1 and CDR2 are SGHAT and FQNNGV. This CDR3 spans 15 amino acids. CDR3 DNA: TGTGCCAGCAGCTTAGGAGGGGGCATAGGGACTGAAGCTTTCTTT. As protein: CASSLGGGIGTEAFF.

The chain joins TRBV28 to TRBJ2-7, with 9 positions matching TRBD2. V lost 6 bases, J lost 6 bases, and 6 bases stayed unmatched. There are 13 residues in the CDR3. CDR1 is MDHEN and CDR2 is SYDVKM in the germline V gene. CDR3 sequence (DNA): TGTGCCAGCAGGTTAGCGGGAGTAGGCGAGCAGTACTTC. Translating it yields CASRLAGVGEQYF.

This chain connects TRBV18 to TRBJ2-2, with D perhaps TRBD2 (6 bases). In germline, CDR1 is KGHSH, CDR2 LQKENI. The CDR3 is 16 amino acids. V shed 3 bases and J shed 1 base, with 12 bases lying between them. The DNA of the CDR3 is TGTGCCAGCTCACCTCCGGGACTCAAGAACACCGGGGAGCTGTTTTTT. Its protein product is CASSPPGLKNTGELFF.

J is TRBJ1-6 and V is TRBV27; D uncertain. The CDR3 length is 16 residues. CDR1 is MNHEY, CDR2 SMNVEV, per germline (reference sequence). The germline V and J ends were trimmed by 2 bases and 0 bases, with 8 bases remaining between them. This CDR3 reads CASSLSRSSYNSPLHF. The CDR3, as DNA: TGTGCCAGCAGTTTAAGTAGGAGCTCCTATAATTCACCCCTCCACTTT.

The chain is built from TRBV24-1 and TRBJ1-2, with a possible D match to TRBD1 (6 bases). This CDR3 has 14 amino acids. Trimming took off 3 bases at V and 8 bases at J, with 15 bases between the two ends. Germline V CDR1 and CDR2: KGHDR, SFDVKD. The CDR3 is CATSDPAGGYGYTF. CDR3 DNA sequence: TGTGCCACCAGTGATCCCGCGGGGGGCTACGGCTACACCTTC.

V and J are TRBV28 and TRBJ2-1, with TRBD2 identical over 9 bases. This CDR3 has 16 amino acids. Per germline, CDR1 MDHEN and CDR2 SYDVKM. J gave up 2 bases and V 3 bases, and 5 bases lay outside the gene matches. The CDR3 spells CASSLYSGSAYNEQFF. The CDR3, as DNA: TGTGCCAGCAGTTTGTATAGCGGGAGCGCCTACAATGAGCAGTTCTTC.

The J gene is TRBJ1-1, the V gene TRBV30, with 7 bases identical to TRBD1. Losses at the gene ends were 3 bases for V and 2 bases for J; bases not matched to a gene: 9. Germline CDR1 and CDR2: GTSNPN and SVGIG (reference sequence). The CDR3 length is 15 residues. In DNA, the CDR3 is TGTGCCTGGAGCGACAGGGTTTCCTTCAACACTGAAGCTTTCTTT. Translating it yields CAWSDRVSFNTEAFF.

J is TRBJ2-1 and V is TRBV5-6; TRBD2 matches at 10 bases. V lost 6 bases, J lost 2 bases, and 5 bases stayed unmatched. This CDR3 region has 15 residues. Looked up from germline, CDR1 is SGHDT and CDR2 is YYEEEE. CDR3 nucleotide sequence: TGTGCCAGCACCAGAGCGGGAGGGGCCTACAATGAGCAGTTCTTC. Translation: CASTRAGGAYNEQFF.

The chain joins TRBV6-2 or TRBV6-3 to TRBJ1-5; D is unclear. In germline, CDR1 is MNHEY, CDR2 SVGEGT. V lost 5 bases to trimming and J lost 5 bases, with 10 bases between them. The CDR3 spans 13 residues. The CDR3 DNA reads TGTGCCAGCAGTCCAGGTAGAGATCAGCCCCAGCATTTT. It is translated as CASSPGRDQPQHF.

Concerning this clone: The junction differs from germline at one of its ends, possibly a read error. The V call is TRBV7-7, the J call TRBJ2-2; 7 bases are shared with TRBD1. The CDR3 sequence is 15 residues long. Germline values: CDR1 SSHAT, CDR2 FNYEAQ (reference sequence). Here the CDR3 reads CASSRTGSNTGELFF. The CDR3 DNA reads as TGTGCTAGCAGTCGGACAGGTTCCAACACCGGGGAGCTGTTTTTT. The full variable domain, rest sourced from reference TRBV7-7 and TRBJ2-2, is GAGVSQSPRYKVTKRGQDVTLRCDPISSHATLYWYQQALGQGPEFLTYFNYEAQPDKSGLPSDRFSAERPEGSISTLTIQRTEQRDSAMYRCASSRTGSNTGELFFGEGSRLTVL.

Only one count was recorded for this clone. J is TRBJ1-1 and V is TRBV4-1; D may be TRBD1 (6 bases). The V gene lost 1 base and the J gene lost 4 bases, with 10 bases spanning the gap. This CDR3 contains 14 residues. Germline CDR1 and CDR2: MGHRA and YSYEKL. CDR3 region: CASSQAQGSTEAFF. DNA for the CDR3: TGCGCCAGCAGCCAAGCCCAGGGGAGCACTGAAGCTTTCTTT.

The chain employs TRBV18 and TRBJ2-7; 14 bases fit TRBD2. This CDR3 region has 15 residues. The J segment lost 7 bases and the V segment lost 3 bases, leaving 5 bases of the junction unmatched. Germline V CDR1 and CDR2: KGHSH, LQKENI. The CDR3 reads CASSPGLAGGQEQYF. The CDR3 region has the DNA TGTGCCAGCTCACCCGGACTAGCGGGAGGTCAAGAGCAGTACTTC.

The rearrangement links TRBV5-5 to TRBJ1-2; maybe TRBD1 (6 bases). Germline assignment: CDR1 SGHKS and CDR2 YYEKEE (reference sequence). This CDR3 has 15 amino acids. V gave up 2 bases and J gave up 0 bases, with 11 bases separating them. DNA for the CDR3: TGTGCCAGCAGCTTCCGGGACAACACTAACTATGGCTACACCTTC. Protein sequence: CASSFRDNTNYGYTF. Based on the CDR3 plus reference TRBV5-5 and TRBJ1-2, the full variable domain is DAGVTQSPTHLIKTRGQQVTLRCSPISGHKSVSWYQQVLGQGPQFIFQYYEKEERGRGNFPDRFSARQFPNYSSELNVNALLLGDSALYLCASSFRDNTNYGYTFGSGTRLTVV.

The rearrangement joins TRBV10-3 to TRBJ2-7, with TRBD2 matching 9 bases. Losses at the gene ends were 3 bases for V and 2 bases for J; bases not matched to a gene: 8. The CDR3 has 16 amino acids. The germline CDR1 and CDR2 sequences are ENHRY and SYGVKD. The CDR3 coding sequence is TGTGCCATCAGTGATATAACTAGCGGGTCCCCCTACGAGCAGTACTTC. Protein sequence: CAISDITSGSPYEQYF.